One and the same sample provided the 21 T cell receptor beta chains below, sequenced in a study of blood T cell repertoires in COVID-19. Assay: immunoSEQ multiplex PCR; the TCRdb copy retains only in-frame clones and omits some. This sample carries 400,000 to 450,000 clones, around 89% of them seen once, and the ten largest clones take 1.5% to 1.9%. The specimen sequenced was peripheral blood. Receptor source: a middle-aged woman with COVID-19, enrolled during active disease.

In its sample, this clone was seen once. The chain uses TRBV28 and TRBJ1-1; TRBD1 might be the D (5 bases). From germline, CDR1 is MDHEN and CDR2 SYDVKM. The ends were cut back, 6 bases at V and 8 bases at J, with 13 bases in the middle. The CDR3 is made up of 12 amino acids. CDR3 nucleotides: TGTGCCAGCAGCATCGATCGGGGGGAAGCTTTCTTT. Its protein product is CASSIDRGEAFF.

The rearrangement joins TRBV10-3 to TRBJ2-1, with 9 bases aligning to TRBD1. V shed 6 bases, J shed 4 bases, and the junction held 10 bases outside the gene matches. The CDR3 runs to 16 residues. Germline values: CDR1 ENHRY, CDR2 SYGVKD. CDR3: CAIRGLSGQGYNEQFF. The CDR3 DNA follows: TGTGCCATCAGAGGTTTATCGGGACAGGGATACAATGAGCAGTTCTTC.

The V and J genes are TRBV20-1 and TRBJ2-1; the match to TRBD2 covers 12 bases. J was trimmed by 8 bases and V by 6 bases; bases with no gene match: 11. The length of the CDR3 is 15 residues. Germline V gene data show CDR1 as DFQATT and CDR2 as SNEGSKA (reference sequence). CDR3 DNA sequence: TGCAGTGCCAGTTCTAGCGGGAGGGGGAAAGATGAGCAGTTCTTC. Encoded protein: CSASSSGRGKDEQFF.

The J gene is TRBJ1-3, the V gene TRBV3-1 (or the pseudogene TRBV3-2); maybe TRBD1 (5 bases). There are 14 residues in the CDR3. V gave up 3 bases and J gave up 0 bases, with 6 bases separating them. Germline loops: CDR1 LGHDT, CDR2 YNNKEL (reference sequence). As DNA, the CDR3 is TGTGCCAGCAGCCACCAGGGCTCTGGAAACACCATATATTTT. Its translation: CASSHQGSGNTIYF.

This clone was seen once. This chain joins TRBV28 and TRBJ2-1, with 7 bases matching TRBD2. The CDR3 has 18 amino acids. The trim removed 6 bases at V and 0 bases at J, leaving 14 bases unmatched. Germline V gives CDR1 MDHEN, CDR2 SYDVKM. The CDR3: CASSFGEGTLSSYNEQFF. Written as DNA, the CDR3 is TGTGCCAGCAGCTTTGGGGAGGGGACCCTAAGCTCCTACAATGAGCAGTTCTTC.

The CDR3 region is CASSPLASGANVLTF. DNA of the CDR3: TGCGCCAGCAGCCCGCTGGCCTCTGGGGCCAACGTCCTGACTTTC. The rearrangement uses TRBV5-1 and TRBJ2-6; unclear D gene. V lost 4 bases, J lost 0 bases, and 8 bases lay in between. The CDR3 length is 15 residues. In germline, CDR1 is SGHRS, CDR2 YFSETQ. The whole variable domain, filled in from reference TRBV5-1 and TRBJ2-6, reads KAGVTQTPRYLIKTRGQQVTLSCSPISGHRSVSWYQQTPGQGLQFLFEYFSETQRNKGNFPGRFSGRQFSNSRSEMNVSTLELGDSALYLCASSPLASGANVLTFGAGSRLTVL.

The chain has TRBV6-5 and TRBJ1-1; D not certain. CDR1 and CDR2 (germline): MNHEY, SVGAGI. The length of the CDR3 is 14 residues. V dropped 3 bases and J dropped 0 bases, with 8 bases sitting between them. DNA of the CDR3: TGTGCCAGCAGTTATTCTAAAGTGAACACTGAAGCTTTCTTT. Translation gives CASSYSKVNTEAFF.

The chain employs TRBV2 and TRBJ2-7, with 8 bases that match TRBD2. CDR3 size: 14 residues. With V trimmed by 8 bases and J by 12 bases, 18 bases remained unmatched. Germline CDR1 SNHLY, CDR2 FYNNEI. The DNA for the CDR3 is TGTGCCAGCCGGTCACTAGCGGACTCCTACGAGGGGTACTTC. Protein: CASRSLADSYEGYF.

The rearrangement uses TRBV6-5 and TRBJ1-6, with D perhaps matching TRBD1 (6 bases). CDR3 size: 16 residues. CDR1 and CDR2 (germline): MNHEY, SVGAGI. The germline V and J ends were trimmed by 0 bases and 2 bases, with 8 bases remaining between them. The CDR3 DNA reads as TGTGCCAGCAGTTACTCGAGGACAGCCTATAATTCACCCCTCCACTTT. It specifies CASSYSRTAYNSPLHF.

The chain links TRBV24-1 to TRBJ1-2; 9 bases agree with TRBD1. Germline values: CDR1 KGHDR, CDR2 SFDVKD. Trimming took 3 bases from V and 4 from J; bases not matched to a gene: 5. The CDR3 runs to 15 residues. The CDR3 bases are TGTGCCACCAGTGATCCCGGGACAGGGCCCTATGGCTACACCTTC. This translates into CATSDPGTGPYGYTF.

The chain recombines TRBV28 with TRBJ2-7; D is possibly TRBD1 (5 bases). With 6 bases removed from V and 1 base from J, the gap between germline ends came to 10 bases. The CDR3 covers 13 residues. Germline CDR1 reads MDHEN; CDR2 reads SYDVKM. The CDR3 protein is CASRGQASYEQYF. The CDR3 coding sequence is TGTGCCAGCAGGGGGCAGGCTTCCTACGAGCAGTACTTC.

The chain employs TRBV27 and TRBJ2-7; tentative D call: TRBD1 (6 bases). The CDR3 loop spans 14 amino acids. The V end was cut by 2 bases, the J end by 7 bases, with 15 bases between. The germline gives CDR1 MNHEY, CDR2 SMNVEV (reference sequence). The DNA of the CDR3 is TGTGCCAGCAGTTTAGGCAGGGGCTTGTGGGAGCAGTACTTC. It specifies CASSLGRGLWEQYF.

This chain connects TRBV5-1 to TRBJ1-1; D is perhaps TRBD1 (5 bases). Germline CDR1 and CDR2: SGHRS and YFSETQ. The ends were cut back, 3 bases at V and 7 bases at J, with 7 bases in the middle. This CDR3 region has 11 residues. The CDR3 loop is CASSSTDEAFF. The CDR3 region has the DNA TGCGCCAGCAGCTCGACAGATGAAGCTTTCTTT.

The V call is TRBV13, the J call TRBJ2-3; the D gene is possibly TRBD1 (6 bases). Germline CDR1 PRHDT, CDR2 FYEKMQ (reference sequence). The CDR3 has 14 residues. The V and J ends lost 1 base and 4 bases respectively, with 9 bases between them. CDR3 protein: CASSLVDSPDTQYF. CDR3 DNA sequence: TGTGCCAGCAGCTTAGTGGACAGTCCAGATACGCAGTATTTT.

This clone occurred once. The V gene is TRBV27, the J gene TRBJ1-5; D remains unclear. Germline V gene lookup returns CDR1 MNHEY and CDR2 SMNVEV (reference sequence). The ends were cut back, 2 bases at V and 3 bases at J, with 5 bases in the middle. The CDR3 loop spans 13 amino acids. The CDR3 DNA reads TGTGCCAGCAGTTTAGTGGCCAATCAGCCCCAGCATTTT. It codes for CASSLVANQPQHF.

Turning to this clone: The sample contains more than one DNA sequence encoding this CDR3. This chain links TRBV5-6 with TRBJ1-1; D perhaps matches TRBD1 (5 bases). Germline CDR1 reads SGHDT; CDR2 reads YYEEEE. V gave up 4 bases and J gave up 0 bases, with 10 bases separating them. This CDR3 region has 14 residues. CDR3 sequence: CASSLDRLNTEAFF. The DNA of the CDR3 is TGTGCCAGCAGCCTAGACAGATTGAACACTGAAGCTTTCTTT.

The chain is built from TRBV6-2 or TRBV6-3 and TRBJ2-5, with TRBD2 matching over 13 bases. The CDR3 consists of 16 residues. Germline V gene data show CDR1 as MNHEY and CDR2 as SVGEGT. The ends lost 5 bases at V and 9 bases at J; junction bases unmatched: 12. CDR3 DNA sequence: TGTGCCAGCAGTAACAAGGGACTAGCGGGACTCAAGGCCCAGTACTTC. This sequence encodes CASSNKGLAGLKAQYF.

The chain links TRBV5-1 to TRBJ1-3; 8 bases match TRBD1. The CDR3 is 15 amino acids. CDR1 is SGHRS and CDR2 is YFSETQ in the germline V gene. V was pared by 4 bases and J by 4 bases, with 7 bases of the junction left unmatched. The CDR3 region has the DNA TGCGCCAGCAGCCCTAGACCAGGGGGCGGAAACACCATATATTTT. Its translation is CASSPRPGGGNTIYF.

The V and J genes are TRBV6-2 or TRBV6-3 and TRBJ2-6; weak D call: TRBD2 (5 bases). The CDR3 length is 15 residues. CDR1 is MNHEY, CDR2 SVGEGT, per germline. V lost 2 bases and J 0 bases, leaving 5 bases between the germline ends. DNA for the CDR3: TGTGCCAGCAGTTACCGGGACTCTGGGGCCAACGTCCTGACTTTC. Residues: CASSYRDSGANVLTF.

This clone was seen just once. The rearrangement joins TRBV5-8 to TRBJ2-7; TRBD2 agrees at 13 bases. There are 16 residues in the CDR3. CDR1 and CDR2 (germline): SGHTS, YDEGEE. With 0 bases clipped from V and 6 bases from J, the junction kept 6 bases outside the gene matches. CDR3 region: CASSLARTSGSSEQYF. CDR3 coding DNA: TGTGCCAGCAGCTTGGCCAGGACTAGCGGGAGTAGCGAGCAGTACTTC.

This chain links TRBV5-1 with TRBJ2-2; the D gene is possibly TRBD2 (6 bases). The V and J ends lost 6 bases and 0 bases respectively, with 15 bases between them. The CDR3 sequence is 16 residues long. Germline lookup yields CDR1 SGHRS and CDR2 YFSETQ. This CDR3 is CASTGGRVANTGELFF. For the CDR3, the DNA is TGCGCCAGCACCGGGGGACGGGTAGCGAACACCGGGGAGCTGTTTTTT. Full variable domain (rest looked up from reference TRBV5-1 and TRBJ2-2): KAGVTQTPRYLIKTRGQQVTLSCSPISGHRSVSWYQQTPGQGLQFLFEYFSETQRNKGNFPGRFSGRQFSNSRSEMNVSTLELGDSALYLCASTGGRVANTGELFFGEGSRLTVL.